The 16 T cell receptor beta chains presented below share a single source sample, sequenced in a study of OX40 agonist ivuxolimab in advanced cancers. Clones were sequenced by immunoSEQ multiplex PCR, and TCRdb holds only the in-frame ones, with some missing. The data show 70,000 to 80,000 clones, roughly 84% seen once. This material consisted of CD4+ or CD8+ T cells sorted from blood, taken in a trial of the OX40 agonist ivuxolimab. Receptors were obtained from an adult with an advanced solid tumor such as melanoma, head and neck, liver or kidney cancer.

J is TRBJ2-3 and V is TRBV2, with TRBD2 identical over 8 bases. Germline CDR1 SNHLY, CDR2 FYNNEI. This CDR3 has 11 residues. With V trimmed by 7 bases and J by 12 bases, 6 bases remained unmatched. CDR3: CASTRAGEQYF. In DNA, the CDR3 is TGTGCCAGCACTAGAGCGGGAGAACAGTATTTT.

The chain has TRBV2 and TRBJ2-3; D may be TRBD1 (6 bases). V dropped 4 bases and J dropped 13 bases, with 18 bases sitting between them. CDR1 is SNHLY, CDR2 FYNNEI, per germline. This CDR3 comprises 13 residues. CDR3: CASSVTGNSIKYF. CDR3 sequence (DNA): TGTGCCAGCAGTGTTACAGGGAATAGCATTAAGTATTTT.

The chain joins TRBV5-1 to TRBJ2-5, with 7 bases identical to TRBD2. The J call may be in error: the DNA end matches TRBJ2-7 better. Germline V gene data show CDR1 as SGHRS and CDR2 as YFSETQ. The CDR3 runs 12 residues. The CDR3 nucleotides are TGCGCCAGCAGATCGGGAGGTTACGAGCAGTACTTC. Its protein product is CASRSGGYEQYF.

This sequence joins TRBV19 and TRBJ2-7, with 9 bases lining up with TRBD1. From germline, CDR1 is LNHDA and CDR2 SQIVND (reference sequence). V trimming: 8 bases; J trimming: 0 bases; junction bases outside the gene matches: 2. The CDR3 runs 13 residues. The CDR3 loop reads CASGQGSSYEQYF. DNA of the CDR3: TGTGCCAGTGGACAGGGGAGCTCCTACGAGCAGTACTTC. Looking up the rest from reference TRBV19 and TRBJ2-7 gives the full variable domain: DGGITQSPKYLFRKEGQNVTLSCEQNLNHDAMYWYRQDPGQGLRLIYYSQIVNDFQKGDIAEGYSVSREKKESFPLTVTSAQKNPTAFYLCASGQGSSYEQYFGPGTRLTVT.

On this clone itself: This CDR3 is missing its conserved last phenylalanine or tryptophan, likely due to a read error. The CDR3 spells CASSHRTMSYEQYL. The CDR3 coding sequence is TGTGCCAGCAGCCACCGGACCATGTCCTACGAGCAGTACCTC. The genes are TRBV7-9 and TRBJ2-7; D unclear. V lost 5 bases and J lost 1, with 12 bases in between. The CDR3 is 14 residues long. Germline CDR1 is SEHNR and CDR2 is FQNEAQ (reference sequence).

The chain joins TRBV14 to TRBJ2-3; D tentatively fits TRBD1 or TRBD2 (5 bases each). Germline CDR1 SGHDN, CDR2 FVKESK. Trimming left V 1 base short and J 1 base short, with 15 bases between. The CDR3 extends over 17 amino acids. As DNA, the CDR3 is TGTGCCAGCAGCCAAGGTTGGGGGAACGTGGGCACAGATACGCAGTATTTT. It is translated as CASSQGWGNVGTDTQYF.

This rearrangement joins TRBV19 to TRBJ1-2; 12 nucleotides match TRBD1. Germline loops: CDR1 LNHDA, CDR2 SQIVND (reference sequence). The CDR3 consists of 15 residues. V lost 3 bases and J lost 9; bases outside the gene matches: 8. The chain's CDR3 is CASSIGTGGGQSYTF. The CDR3 DNA reads TGTGCCAGTAGTATTGGGACAGGGGGCGGTCAGAGCTACACCTTC.

The chain uses TRBV29-1 and TRBJ2-3, with 11 nucleotides matching TRBD2. Germline loops: CDR1 SQVTM, CDR2 ANQGSEA. The CDR3 is 20 amino acids. V was pared by 0 bases and J by 0 bases, with 14 bases of the junction left unmatched. The CDR3 region is CSVEDRGTSGTEISTDTQYF. CDR3 nucleotides: TGCAGCGTTGAAGATCGGGGGACTAGCGGAACTGAGATTAGCACAGATACGCAGTATTTT.

This sequence joins TRBV5-4 and TRBJ2-2; TRBD2 matches 13 bases. The CDR3 loop spans 16 amino acids. Germline V gives CDR1 SGHNT, CDR2 YYREEE (reference sequence). V lost 4 bases to trimming and J lost 4 bases; unmatched junction nucleotides: 4. The CDR3 here is CASSPLAGGGTGELFF. The CDR3 DNA reads as TGTGCCAGCAGCCCACTAGCGGGAGGGGGCACCGGGGAGCTGTTTTTT.

This chain uses TRBV11-1 with TRBJ1-1; the D is unclear. This CDR3 region has 12 residues. V was cut by 2 bases and J by 4 bases, with 5 bases left in between. CDR1 and CDR2 (germline): SGHAT, FQDESV (reference sequence). DNA for the CDR3: TGTGCCAGCAGCTTACTGGGCACTGAAGCTTTCTTT. Protein product: CASSLLGTEAFF. The complete variable domain, with remaining parts taken from reference TRBV11-1 and TRBJ1-1, reads EAEVAQSPRYKITEKSQAVAFWCDPISGHATLYWYRQILGQGPELLVQFQDESVVDDSQLPKDRFSAERLKGVDSTLKIQPAELGDSAMYLCASSLLGTEAFFGQGTRLTVV.

V gene TRBV5-6 combines with J gene TRBJ2-2, with D perhaps assigned TRBD1 or TRBD2 (6 bases each). V gave up 1 base and J gave up 7 bases, with 14 bases separating them. Looked up from germline, CDR1 is SGHDT and CDR2 is YYEEEE. CDR3 length: 15 amino acids. CDR3 in DNA: TGTGCCAGCAGCTTGAGGCAGAAGGGGGGCGGGGAGCTGTTTTTT. This encodes CASSLRQKGGGELFF.

Only a few counts were recorded for this clone. DNA for the CDR3: TGTGCCAGCAGTGAAGCTCGGGGGGCCGGGCAGCCCCAGCATTTT. Its translation: CASSEARGAGQPQHF. The chain has TRBV2 and TRBJ1-5; tentative D call: TRBD1 (6 bases). The CDR3 has 15 residues. The germline V gene encodes CDR1 SNHLY and CDR2 FYNNEI. V lost 0 bases, J lost 7 bases, and 13 bases lay in between.

The rearrangement links TRBV11-2 to TRBJ2-6; tentative D call: TRBD1 (6 bases). Trimming stripped 4 bases from V and 2 bases from J, with 9 bases between. The CDR3 consists of 15 residues. CDR1 SGHAT and CDR2 FQNNGV come from the germline V gene. CDR3 sequence reads: CASSSNRAGANVLTF. The CDR3, as DNA: TGTGCCAGCAGCTCGAACAGGGCTGGGGCCAACGTCCTGACTTTC.

The V gene is TRBV11-1, the J gene TRBJ2-1; no firm D call. Trimming pared 1 base from V and 8 bases from J, leaving 12 bases between. This CDR3 has 14 amino acids. The germline V gene encodes CDR1 SGHAT and CDR2 FQDESV (reference sequence). CDR3 region: CASSLGLDGHEQFF. The CDR3 DNA reads as TGTGCCAGCAGCTTAGGGCTAGATGGCCATGAGCAGTTCTTC.

This clone appeared a single time. This rearrangement joins TRBV5-1 to TRBJ2-7, with TRBD1 as a possible D gene (5 bases). The germline gives CDR1 SGHRS, CDR2 YFSETQ. The length of the CDR3 is 15 residues. Trimming shortened V by 0 bases and J by 1 base, and 11 bases separated the two germline ends. The CDR3 loop is CASSLGPGFSYEQYF. CDR3 sequence (DNA): TGCGCCAGCAGCTTGGGCCCAGGGTTTTCCTACGAGCAGTACTTC.

The chain uses TRBV19 and TRBJ2-1, with 8 bases fitting TRBD2. Looked up from germline, CDR1 is LNHDA and CDR2 is SQIVND (reference sequence). Trimming at V came to 5 bases and at J to 7 bases, leaving 10 bases not matched to a gene. The CDR3 extends over 15 amino acids. CDR3 sequence reads: CASSHVGGLGNEQFF. CDR3 DNA sequence: TGTGCCAGTAGTCATGTGGGGGGACTAGGGAATGAGCAGTTCTTC.